The TCR beta chain described here comes from a study of molecular identifiers for immune sequencing clone quantification. Study details: Sequencing covered four of five parts into which replicate RNA from roughly 18,000 or 92,000 naive CD8 cells was split. The study's findings and limits: Clones above 20 RNA copies contained over 98% of effector molecules but under 1% of naive ones.

Germline CDR1 and CDR2: LNHDA and SQIVND (reference sequence). CDR3 length equals 16 residues. Trimming took 6 bases from V and 5 from J; bases not matched to a gene: 12. As to this clonotype: Its target is unknown.

TCRdb used MiXCR to reprocess the PCR reads, holding one entry per CDR3 protein. The sample carries 85,000 to 90,000 distinct CDR3 sequences, around a quarter recorded once. Naive CD8 libraries came from around 18,000 to 910,000 sorted cells with 10%, 30% or 50% RNA. A CD8+CD4-CCR7+CD45RA+ gate was used to sort naive CD8 T cells. The chain uses TRBV19 and TRBJ2-1, with 8 positions matching TRBD1. This sequence originates from a human donor in good health. Some libraries in this study had Jurkat cell RNA spiked in. Sequenced material: naive CD8+ T cells from blood, with Jurkat cell RNA spiked in. Indicated subset: FACS-sorted CD8+CD4-CCR7+CD45RA+ naive T cells. The CDR3 DNA follows: TGTGCCAGTAGCCCAATTTCCGGGACAGGCCACAATGAGCAGTTCTTC. As protein: CASSPISGTGHNEQFF.